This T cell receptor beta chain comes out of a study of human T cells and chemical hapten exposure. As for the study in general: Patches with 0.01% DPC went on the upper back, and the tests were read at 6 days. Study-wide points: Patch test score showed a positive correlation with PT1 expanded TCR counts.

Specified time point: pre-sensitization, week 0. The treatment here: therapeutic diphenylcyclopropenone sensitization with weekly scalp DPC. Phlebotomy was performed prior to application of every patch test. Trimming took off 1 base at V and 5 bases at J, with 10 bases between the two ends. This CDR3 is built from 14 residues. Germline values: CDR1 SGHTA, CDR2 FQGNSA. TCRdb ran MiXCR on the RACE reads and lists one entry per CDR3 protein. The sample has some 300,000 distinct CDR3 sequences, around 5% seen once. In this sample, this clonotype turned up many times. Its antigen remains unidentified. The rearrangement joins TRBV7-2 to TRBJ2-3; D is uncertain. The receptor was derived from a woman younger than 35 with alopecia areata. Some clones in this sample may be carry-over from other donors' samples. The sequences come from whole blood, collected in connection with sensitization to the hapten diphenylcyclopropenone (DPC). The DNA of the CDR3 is TGTGCCAGCAGCTTAGAGTTTAAGAGAGATACGCAGTATTTT. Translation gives CASSLEFKRDTQYF.